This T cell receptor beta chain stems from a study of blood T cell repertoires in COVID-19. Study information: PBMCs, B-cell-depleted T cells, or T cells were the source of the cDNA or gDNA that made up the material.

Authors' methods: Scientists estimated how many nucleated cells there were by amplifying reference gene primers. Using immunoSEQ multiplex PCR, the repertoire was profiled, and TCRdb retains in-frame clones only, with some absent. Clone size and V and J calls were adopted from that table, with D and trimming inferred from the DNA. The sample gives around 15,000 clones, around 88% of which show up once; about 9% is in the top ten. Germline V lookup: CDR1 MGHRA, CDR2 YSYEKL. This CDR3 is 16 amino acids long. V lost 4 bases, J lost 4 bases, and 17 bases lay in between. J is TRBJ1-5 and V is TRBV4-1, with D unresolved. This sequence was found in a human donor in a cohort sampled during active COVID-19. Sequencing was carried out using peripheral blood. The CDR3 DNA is TGCGCCAGCAGCCCTCATGGCAACGCCCCAAATCAGCCCCAGCATTTT. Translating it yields CASSPHGNAPNQPQHF.